This T cell receptor (beta chain) was captured by sequencing in a study of radiotherapy plus CTLA-4 blockade in lung cancer. Study-level background: Patients showed objective responses in 18% of cases and disease control in less than 35%.

Concerning this clone itself: Its specificity is unknown.

Overall study findings and caveats: Among reported predictors of response, early blood T cell clone dynamics with interferon-beta performed best. TCR clones of tumor origin grew in blood after radiotherapy plus ipilimumab.

Produced via immunoSEQ multiplex PCR; TCRdb's table is partial and in-frame only. This table holds tens of thousands of clones, approximately 86% found once. Focal radiation with ipilimumab CTLA-4 blockade was given to patients with chemo-refractory metastatic non-small-cell lung cancer. Sample: peripheral blood, taken from a patient treated with radiotherapy plus ipilimumab. The receptor was derived from a human donor with non-small cell lung cancer who had stable disease on radiotherapy plus ipilimumab.

The CDR3 reads CASSFLTGRTYEQYF. The CDR3 region has the DNA TGTGCCAGCAGTTTCCTGACAGGGAGGACCTACGAGCAGTACTTC. This sequence joins TRBV27 and TRBJ2-7, with a tentative D call TRBD1 (7 bases). The germline gives CDR1 MNHEY, CDR2 SMNVEV (reference sequence). The ends were cut back, 3 bases at V and 2 bases at J, with 14 bases in the middle. This CDR3 contains 15 residues.